The next 3 T cell receptor beta chains were all read from a single sample in a study of T cells in Graves' hyperthyroidism and ophthalmopathy. RNA transcripts provided the source from which TCR beta CDR3 regions were amplified. HTBI primers drove first-round RT-PCR of the TCR CDR3. TCRdb processed the multiplex PCR reads anew with MiXCR; each CDR3 protein has one entry. The sample has more than 650,000 distinct CDR3 sequences; 13% to 15% are singletons. The sample consisted of blood. These receptors came from a young woman with Graves' hyperthyroidism.

This clonotype was seen a few times. The chain links TRBV10-3 to TRBJ2-7, with 10 positions matching TRBD2. CDR3 length equals 14 residues. Germline V gene data show CDR1 as ENHRY and CDR2 as SYGVKD. Germline trimming cut 3 bases from V and 5 bases from J; bases unmatched to any gene: 4. The CDR3 nucleotides are TGTGCCATCAGTGACGTCAGCGGGAGGGACGAGCAGTACTTC. This gives the protein CAISDVSGRDEQYF.

This clonotype was seen repeatedly, ten times or more. The chain couples TRBV5-1 to TRBJ2-7; 13 nucleotides align to TRBD2. Germline V gene data show CDR1 as SGHRS and CDR2 as YFSETQ. Unmatched junction bases numbered 7, after V lost 4 bases and J lost 3 bases. The CDR3 is made up of 16 amino acids. CDR3 in amino acids: CASSLGLAGSFYEQYF. The CDR3 nucleotides read TGCGCCAGCAGCCTGGGACTAGCGGGATCGTTCTACGAGCAGTACTTC.

This chain connects TRBV27 to TRBJ1-6; D gene uncertain. Germline V gene data show CDR1 as MNHEY and CDR2 as SMNVEV (reference sequence). The germline V and J ends were trimmed by 6 bases and 7 bases, with 13 bases remaining between them. This CDR3 comprises 14 residues. The CDR3 reads CASRRTEGNSPLHF. As DNA, the CDR3 is TGTGCCAGCAGAAGGACGGAAGGAAATTCACCCCTCCACTTT.